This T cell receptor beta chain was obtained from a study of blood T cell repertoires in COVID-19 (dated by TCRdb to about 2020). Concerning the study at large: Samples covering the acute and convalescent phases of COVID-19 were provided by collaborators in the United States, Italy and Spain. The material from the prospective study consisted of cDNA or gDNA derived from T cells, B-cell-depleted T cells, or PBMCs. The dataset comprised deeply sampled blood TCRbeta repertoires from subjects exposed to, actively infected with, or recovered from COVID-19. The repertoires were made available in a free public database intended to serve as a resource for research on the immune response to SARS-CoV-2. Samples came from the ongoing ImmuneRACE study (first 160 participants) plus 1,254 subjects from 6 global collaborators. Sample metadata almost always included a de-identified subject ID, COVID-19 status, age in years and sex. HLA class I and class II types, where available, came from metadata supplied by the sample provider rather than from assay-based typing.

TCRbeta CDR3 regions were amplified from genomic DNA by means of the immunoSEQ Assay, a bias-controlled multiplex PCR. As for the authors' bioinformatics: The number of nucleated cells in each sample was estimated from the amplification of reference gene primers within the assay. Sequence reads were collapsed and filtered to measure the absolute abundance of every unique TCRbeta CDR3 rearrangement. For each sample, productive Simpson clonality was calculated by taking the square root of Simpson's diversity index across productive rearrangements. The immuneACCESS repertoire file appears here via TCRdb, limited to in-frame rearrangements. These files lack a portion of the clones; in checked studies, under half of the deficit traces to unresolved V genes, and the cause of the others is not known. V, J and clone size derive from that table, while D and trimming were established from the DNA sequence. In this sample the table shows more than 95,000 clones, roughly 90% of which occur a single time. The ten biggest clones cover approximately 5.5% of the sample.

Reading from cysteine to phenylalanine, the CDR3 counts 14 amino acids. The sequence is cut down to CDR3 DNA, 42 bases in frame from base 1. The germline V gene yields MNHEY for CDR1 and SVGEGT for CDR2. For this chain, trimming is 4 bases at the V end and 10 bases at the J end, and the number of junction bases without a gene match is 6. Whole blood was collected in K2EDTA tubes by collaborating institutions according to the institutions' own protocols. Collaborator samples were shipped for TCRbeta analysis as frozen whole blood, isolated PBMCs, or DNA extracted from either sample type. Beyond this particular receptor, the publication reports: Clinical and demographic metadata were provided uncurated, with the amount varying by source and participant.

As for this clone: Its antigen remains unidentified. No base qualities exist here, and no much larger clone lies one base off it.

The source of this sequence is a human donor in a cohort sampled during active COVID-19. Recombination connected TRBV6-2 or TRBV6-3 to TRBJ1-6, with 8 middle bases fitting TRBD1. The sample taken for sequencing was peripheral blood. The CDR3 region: CASSSAGGKSPLHF. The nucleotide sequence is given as TGTGCCAGCAGTTCCGCAGGGGGCAAATCACCCCTCCACTTT.